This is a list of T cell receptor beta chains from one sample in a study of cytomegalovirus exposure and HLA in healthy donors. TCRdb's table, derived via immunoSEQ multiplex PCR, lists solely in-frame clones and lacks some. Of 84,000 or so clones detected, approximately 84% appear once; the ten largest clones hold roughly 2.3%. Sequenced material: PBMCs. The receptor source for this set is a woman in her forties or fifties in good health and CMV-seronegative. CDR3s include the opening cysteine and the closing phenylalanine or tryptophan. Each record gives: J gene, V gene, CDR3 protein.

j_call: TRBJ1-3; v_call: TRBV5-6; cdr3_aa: CASSLTGAGNTIYF
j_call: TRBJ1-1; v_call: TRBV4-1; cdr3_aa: CASSQEGGVGAFF
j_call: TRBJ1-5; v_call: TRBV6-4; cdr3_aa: CASNTGSNQPQHF
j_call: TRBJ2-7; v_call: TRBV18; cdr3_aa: CASSGGGLAGGSYEQYF
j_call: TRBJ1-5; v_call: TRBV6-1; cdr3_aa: CASSEAWTGHQPQHF
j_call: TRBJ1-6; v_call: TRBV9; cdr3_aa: CASSVEQASSYNSPLHF
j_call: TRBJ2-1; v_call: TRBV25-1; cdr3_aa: CASSEPGQAYNEQFF
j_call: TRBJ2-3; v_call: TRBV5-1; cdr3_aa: CASSLLGGGDTQYF
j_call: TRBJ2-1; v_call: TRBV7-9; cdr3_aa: CASSPDRGGYNEQFF
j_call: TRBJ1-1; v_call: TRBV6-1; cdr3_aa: CASSELQGASTEAFF
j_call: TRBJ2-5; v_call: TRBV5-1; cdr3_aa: CASSFSTGITPITETQYF
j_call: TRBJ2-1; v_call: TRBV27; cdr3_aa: CASSLEGTGNYNEQFF
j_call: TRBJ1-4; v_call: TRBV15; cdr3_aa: CATSISRDRNEKLFF
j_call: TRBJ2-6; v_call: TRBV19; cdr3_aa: CASSIPPGLAGAGANVLIF
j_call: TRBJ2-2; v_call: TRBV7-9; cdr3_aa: CASSLGPAGETGELFF
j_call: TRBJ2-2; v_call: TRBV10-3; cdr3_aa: CAISSGSGGELFF
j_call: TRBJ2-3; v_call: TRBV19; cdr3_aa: CASSSLAEGLDTQYF
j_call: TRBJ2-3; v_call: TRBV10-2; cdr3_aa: CASSVTSGRNTQYF
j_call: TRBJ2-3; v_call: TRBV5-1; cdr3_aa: CASSWGGAADTQYF
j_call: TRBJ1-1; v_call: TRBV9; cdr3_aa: CASSEGQGTEAFF
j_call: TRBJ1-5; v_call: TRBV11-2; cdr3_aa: CASSLDRSRGNGNQPQHF
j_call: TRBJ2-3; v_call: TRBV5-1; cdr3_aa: CASSPGTSTDTQYF
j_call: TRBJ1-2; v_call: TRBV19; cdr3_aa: CASSIWQGDGYTF
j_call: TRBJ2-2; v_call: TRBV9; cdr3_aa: CASSGPGQGNTGELFF
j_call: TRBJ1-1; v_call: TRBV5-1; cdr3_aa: CASSLDREGTEAFF
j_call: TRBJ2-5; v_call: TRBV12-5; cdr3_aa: CASGPSRETQYF
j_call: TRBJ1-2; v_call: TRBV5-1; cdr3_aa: CASSLGGSNDGYTF
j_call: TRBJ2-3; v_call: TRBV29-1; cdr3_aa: CTAGSTDTQYF
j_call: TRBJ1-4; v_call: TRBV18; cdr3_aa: CASSPGREEKLFF
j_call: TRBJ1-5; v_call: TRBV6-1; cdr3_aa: CASSADPGGQSQHF
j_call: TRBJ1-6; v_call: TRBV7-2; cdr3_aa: CASSSQGDSYNSPLHF
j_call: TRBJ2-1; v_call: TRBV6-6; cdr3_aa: CASSYSGTGSLEQFF
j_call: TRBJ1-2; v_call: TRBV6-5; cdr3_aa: CASSPDRGSNYGYTF
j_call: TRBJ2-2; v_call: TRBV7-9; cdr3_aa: CASSPPTGTENTGELFF
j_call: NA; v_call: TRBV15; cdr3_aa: CATSRVVAYEQYF